The 32 T cell receptor beta chains below come from one sample, sequenced in a study of technical replicates of blood from a few donors. Sequencing used immunoSEQ multiplex PCR; TCRdb keeps in-frame clones, though not all of them. This table has roughly 72,000 clones, 80% to 95% appearing once. The sample was T cells isolated from PBMCs. The origin of the receptors is a human donor in good health.

This rearrangement joins TRBV2 to TRBJ2-5, with TRBD2 matching 12 bases. V trimming: 6 bases; J trimming: 2 bases; junction bases outside the gene matches: 16. The CDR3 extends over 19 amino acids. CDR1 and CDR2 (germline): SNHLY, FYNNEI. The CDR3 sequence is CASREHEGLAGGRQETQYF. The CDR3 DNA sequence: TGTGCCAGCAGGGAACATGAGGGACTAGCGGGCGGTAGGCAAGAGACCCAGTACTTC.

This chain uses TRBV6-5 with TRBJ1-2; possibly TRBD1 for D (5 bases). V was cut by 2 bases and J by 5 bases, with 6 bases left in between. CDR1 and CDR2 from the germline V gene are MNHEY and SVGAGI. CDR3 length equals 12 residues. This chain's CDR3 is CASSYPGYGYTF. The CDR3 DNA is TGTGCCAGCAGTTACCCAGGGTATGGCTACACCTTC.

The J gene is TRBJ2-1, the V gene TRBV18, with D possibly TRBD1 on 6 matching bases. Trimming took off 2 bases at V and 6 bases at J, with 11 bases between the two ends. CDR1 and CDR2 (germline): KGHSH, LQKENI. There are 14 residues in the CDR3. CDR3 amino acids: CASSPLGAVNEQFF. The CDR3 DNA follows: TGTGCCAGCTCACCATTGGGGGCAGTCAATGAGCAGTTCTTC.

The chain is built from TRBV29-1 and TRBJ2-1, with 9 bases aligning to TRBD2. With 3 bases clipped from V and 0 bases from J, the junction kept 0 bases outside the gene matches. The CDR3 consists of 14 residues. Germline assignment: CDR1 SQVTM and CDR2 ANQGSEA. In nucleotides, the CDR3 is TGCAGCGTTGATAGCGGGAGCTCCTACAATGAGCAGTTCTTC. Translating gives CSVDSGSSYNEQFF.

This sequence joins TRBV19 and TRBJ2-7, with D uncertain. Germline lookup yields CDR1 LNHDA and CDR2 SQIVND (reference sequence). The ends were cut back, 4 bases at V and 3 bases at J, with 7 bases in the middle. The CDR3 consists of 12 residues. CDR3 protein: CASSSGNYEQYF. The CDR3 DNA is TGTGCCAGTAGTAGCGGAAACTACGAGCAGTACTTC.

The J gene is TRBJ2-1, the V gene TRBV27; D call uncertain. V lost 8 bases and J lost 0, with 2 bases in between. This CDR3 spans 11 amino acids. Germline CDR1 reads MNHEY; CDR2 reads SMNVEV (reference sequence). DNA for the CDR3: TGTGCCAGCCTCTCCTACAATGAGCAGTTCTTC. Protein sequence: CASLSYNEQFF.

This rearrangement joins TRBV11-1 to TRBJ2-1; 10 nucleotides match TRBD1. The CDR3 length is 17 residues. Per the germline V gene, CDR1 is SGHAT and CDR2 is FQDESV (reference sequence). The J segment lost 5 bases and the V segment lost 6 bases, leaving 13 bases of the junction unmatched. CDR3 loop: CASSFTAGTGAHNEQFF. CDR3 DNA sequence: TGTGCCAGCAGTTTTACAGCCGGGACAGGGGCCCACAATGAGCAGTTCTTC.

This sequence joins TRBV6-6 and TRBJ2-1; D perhaps matches TRBD2 (5 bases). There are 13 residues in the CDR3. V was pared by 8 bases and J by 10 bases, with 18 bases between. The V gene's germline CDR1 is MNHNY and CDR2 SVGAGI (reference sequence). CDR3 region: CASPDRTTGEQFF. CDR3 nucleotide sequence: TGTGCCAGCCCAGACCGCACGACGGGGGAGCAGTTCTTC.

The V and J genes are TRBV7-9 and TRBJ1-2; D remains ambiguous. Per the germline V gene, CDR1 is SEHNR and CDR2 is FQNEAQ (reference sequence). This CDR3 contains 14 residues. With 2 bases removed from V and 4 bases from J, the gap between germline ends came to 11 bases. The CDR3, as DNA: TGTGCCAGCAGCTTATTAGATCCAATCTATGGCTACACCTTC. This codes for CASSLLDPIYGYTF.

This clone came up once. The genes are TRBV9 and TRBJ2-1; a weak D match, TRBD2 (6 bases). The germline gives CDR1 SGDLS, CDR2 YYNGEE. The CDR3 consists of 16 residues. The ends were cut back, 4 bases at V and 7 bases at J, with 21 bases in the middle. CDR3 amino acids: CASSFHTGREKNEQFF. The CDR3 DNA is TGTGCCAGCAGCTTCCATACCGGGAGAGAAAAGAATGAGCAGTTCTTC.

The V and J genes are TRBV7-9 and TRBJ2-1; D uncertain. V lost 1 base to trimming and J lost 7 bases, with 8 bases between them. Germline V CDR1 and CDR2: SEHNR, FQNEAQ (reference sequence). The CDR3 has 13 residues. CDR3 in amino acids: CASSLGLLNEQFF. CDR3 bases: TGTGCCAGCAGCTTAGGACTCCTTAATGAGCAGTTCTTC.

The J gene is TRBJ2-5, the V gene TRBV27; D is unclear. V was shortened by 5 bases and J by 2 bases, with 3 bases between the two germline ends. The CDR3 is 11 residues long. Per germline, CDR1 MNHEY and CDR2 SMNVEV (reference sequence). Here the CDR3 DNA reads TGTGCCAGCAGTCTACAAGAGACCCAGTACTTC. This sequence encodes CASSLQETQYF.

The chain combines TRBV4-3 with TRBJ1-3; D unclear. This CDR3 region has 16 residues. V was pared by 4 bases and J by 2 bases, with 15 bases between. Per the germline V gene, CDR1 is LGHNA and CDR2 is YSLEER. The CDR3 protein is CASSPGASNPGNTIYF. CDR3 DNA sequence: TGCGCCAGCAGCCCCGGAGCCTCGAACCCTGGAAACACCATATATTTT.

This chain uses TRBV11-3 with TRBJ1-2; weak D call: TRBD1 (6 bases). The V gene's germline CDR1 is SGHNT and CDR2 YENEEA. V lost 1 base to trimming and J lost 3 bases, with 9 bases between them. The CDR3 is 14 amino acids. CDR3 amino acids: CASSLGRQDYGYTF. The CDR3 DNA follows: TGTGCCAGCAGCTTAGGAAGACAGGACTATGGCTACACCTTC. Supplemented by reference TRBV11-3 and TRBJ1-2, the full variable domain reads EAGVVQSPRYKIIEKKQPVAFWCNPISGHNTLYWYLQNLGQGPELLIRYENEEAVDDSQLPKDRFSAERLKGVDSTLKIQPAELGDSAVYLCASSLGRQDYGYTFGSGTRLTVV.

V and J are TRBV6-1 and TRBJ2-7; 10 bases are a match to TRBD1. The V segment lost 5 bases and the J segment 6 bases; nucleotides outside the gene matches: 7. This CDR3 is 14 amino acids long. In germline, CDR1 is MNHNS, CDR2 SASEGT. The CDR3 reads CASSRGDRGSEQYF. The CDR3 coding sequence is TGTGCCAGCAGTCGGGGGGACAGGGGTAGCGAGCAGTACTTC.

The J gene is TRBJ1-2, the V gene TRBV28; TRBD1 matches 8 bases. This CDR3 is built from 13 residues. Germline V gene data show CDR1 as MDHEN and CDR2 as SYDVKM. V trimming: 2 bases; J trimming: 6 bases; junction bases outside the gene matches: 2. CDR3 sequence reads: CASSLQGADGYTF. DNA of the CDR3: TGTGCCAGCAGTTTACAGGGGGCGGATGGCTACACCTTC.

The table lists this clone with a count of one. This chain joins TRBV28 and TRBJ2-5, with 10 bases fitting TRBD1. V was pared by 5 bases and J by 2 bases, with 5 bases of the junction left unmatched. CDR1 is MDHEN, CDR2 SYDVKM, per germline. The CDR3 has 15 amino acids. The CDR3 DNA is TGTGCCAGCAGTAGACAGGGGGCGATACAAGAGACCCAGTACTTC. It is translated as CASSRQGAIQETQYF. The complete variable domain, with remaining parts taken from reference TRBV28 and TRBJ2-5, reads DVKVTQSSRYLVKRTGEKVFLECVQDMDHENMFWYRQDPGLGLRLIYFSYDVKMKEKGDIPEGYSVSREKKERFSLILESASTNQTSMYLCASSRQGAIQETQYFGPGTRLLVL.

Note on this clone: The same CDR3 arises from other DNA sequences in this sample as well. The J gene is TRBJ2-7, the V gene TRBV7-3, with D unresolved. CDR1 is SGHTA, CDR2 FQGTGA, per germline. The CDR3 totals 13 residues. Trimming took 2 bases from V and 0 from J, leaving 5 bases between them. DNA for the CDR3: TGTGCCAGCAGCTTATCTCCCTCCTACGAGCAGTACTTC. It is translated as CASSLSPSYEQYF.

This rearrangement joins TRBV6-1 to TRBJ1-5, with D hard to call. This CDR3 has 15 residues. V was pared by 4 bases and J by 2 bases, with 12 bases between. Germline loops: CDR1 MNHNS, CDR2 SASEGT. The CDR3 spells CASSGFRRGNQPQHF. The CDR3 DNA is TGTGCCAGCAGTGGGTTTCGACGGGGCAATCAGCCCCAGCATTTT.

The J gene is TRBJ2-6, the V gene TRBV19; D is ambiguous. The CDR3 covers 19 residues. Germline V gene sequence: CDR1 LNHDA, CDR2 SQIVND (reference sequence). The V end was cut by 3 bases, the J end by 4 bases, with 22 bases between. Here the CDR3 reads CASSIPSRPSARGANVLTF. CDR3 DNA: TGTGCCAGTAGTATCCCTAGTAGACCCTCCGCTAGGGGGGCCAACGTCCTGACTTTC.

The V call is TRBV5-4, the J call TRBJ2-5, with D unclear. CDR1 and CDR2 (germline): SGHNT, YYREEE (reference sequence). CDR3 size: 14 residues. V lost 3 bases, J lost 5 bases, and 14 bases lay in between. As DNA, the CDR3 is TGTGCCAGCAGCTCCTTGAGTCTCGGTGAGACCCAGTACTTC. Its translation is CASSSLSLGETQYF.

This chain's CDR3 is CASSVGGSAYEQYF. The CDR3 coding sequence is TGTGCCAGCAGCGTAGGTGGTAGCGCCTACGAGCAGTACTTC. The chain links TRBV9 to TRBJ2-7; D perhaps matches TRBD2 (5 bases). The V and J ends lost 0 bases and 2 bases respectively, with 9 bases between them. The CDR3 spans 14 residues. CDR1 is SGDLS, CDR2 YYNGEE, per germline.

The chain combines TRBV9 with TRBJ2-7, with D maybe TRBD1 (5 bases). The CDR3 consists of 14 residues. Trimming took 1 base from V and 6 from J, leaving 14 bases between them. The germline V gene has CDR1 SGDLS and CDR2 YYNGEE. The CDR3 coding sequence is TGTGCCAGCAGCGTACAGGGTACAATTAGCGAGCAGTACTTC. Amino acids: CASSVQGTISEQYF.

The rearrangement links TRBV13 to TRBJ2-7, with a tentative D call TRBD1 (6 bases). V was shortened by 3 bases and J by 6 bases, with 15 bases between the two germline ends. The germline CDR1 and CDR2 sequences are PRHDT and FYEKMQ (reference sequence). The CDR3 runs 14 residues. CDR3 region: CASSLAARGSEQYF. The CDR3 coding sequence is TGTGCCAGCAGCTTGGCCGCCAGGGGAAGCGAGCAGTACTTC.

The chain joins TRBV30 to TRBJ2-7; TRBD1 aligns across 8 bases. Germline V gene data show CDR1 as GTSNPN and CDR2 as SVGIG (reference sequence). CDR3 length: 13 residues. The ends lost 3 bases at V and 2 bases at J; junction bases unmatched: 3. The CDR3 reads CAWRRTGTYEQYF. Written as DNA, the CDR3 is TGTGCCTGGAGAAGGACAGGGACCTACGAGCAGTACTTC.

V gene TRBV16 combines with J gene TRBJ1-1; D perhaps matches TRBD1 (5 bases). The CDR3 is made up of 14 amino acids. Trimming shortened V by 2 bases and J by 3 bases, and 10 bases separated the two germline ends. Germline values: CDR1 KGHSY, CDR2 FQNENV. The CDR3 nucleotides read TGTGCCAGCAGCCAAAGCGGGGCAGACACTGAAGCTTTCTTT. Translating it yields CASSQSGADTEAFF. Full variable domain (missing parts from reference TRBV16 and TRBJ1-1): GEEVAQTPKHLVRGEGQKAKLYCAPIKGHSYVFWYQQVLKNEFKFLISFQNENVFDETGMPKERFSAKCLPNSPCSLEIQATKLEDSAVYFCASSQSGADTEAFFGQGTRLTVV.

The chain uses TRBV7-6 and TRBJ2-3, with D possibly matching TRBD2 (6 bases). The germline CDR1 and CDR2 sequences are SGHVS and FNYEAQ. V dropped 0 bases and J dropped 0 bases, with 16 bases sitting between them. The CDR3 covers 18 residues. The CDR3 loop reads CASSLAEGWGTSTDTQYF. CDR3 nucleotide sequence: TGTGCCAGCAGCTTAGCGGAGGGATGGGGGACTAGCACAGATACGCAGTATTTT.

This clone has only one observation. The V and J genes are TRBV14 and TRBJ2-3, with D possibly matching TRBD1 (6 bases). Trimming took 1 base from V and 11 from J, leaving 13 bases between them. This CDR3 is built from 13 residues. Per the germline V gene, CDR1 is SGHDN and CDR2 is FVKESK. The CDR3 loop is CASSQVKDSVQYF. CDR3 coding DNA: TGTGCCAGCAGCCAAGTAAAGGACAGCGTGCAGTATTTT.

This chain joins TRBV15 and TRBJ2-7; D is undetermined. This CDR3 comprises 14 residues. V was cut by 0 bases and J by 7 bases, with 13 bases left in between. Germline V lookup: CDR1 LNHNV, CDR2 YYDKDF (reference sequence). CDR3 sequence reads: CATSRDRVLLEQYF. CDR3 sequence (DNA): TGTGCCACCAGCAGAGATCGGGTTCTTCTGGAGCAGTACTTC.

The chain employs TRBV19 and TRBJ1-5; a weak D match, TRBD1 (6 bases). The CDR3 is made up of 16 amino acids. Germline V lookup: CDR1 LNHDA, CDR2 SQIVND (reference sequence). V lost 2 bases and J lost 1, with 12 bases in between. The CDR3 region is CASSISPGQSNQPQHF. The CDR3 DNA reads TGTGCCAGTAGTATAAGCCCCGGACAGAGCAATCAGCCCCAGCATTTT.

The J gene is TRBJ2-7, the V gene TRBV4-3; TRBD1 matches at 8 bases. CDR3 size: 16 residues. Germline CDR1 reads LGHNA; CDR2 reads YSLEER. The junction had 7 bases not matched to a gene; V was cut back by 3 bases and J by 0 bases. For the CDR3, the DNA is TGCGCCAGCAGCCAGGGGACAGGTTTGAGCTCCTACGAGCAGTACTTC. As protein: CASSQGTGLSSYEQYF.

V and J are TRBV6-1 and TRBJ1-2; TRBD1 matches at 8 bases. J gave up 5 bases and V 4 bases, and 12 bases lay outside the gene matches. The CDR3 loop spans 16 amino acids. The germline gives CDR1 MNHNS, CDR2 SASEGT. CDR3 residues: CASSARDRSLRYGYTF. DNA for the CDR3: TGTGCCAGCAGTGCCCGGGACAGGTCCCTCCGATATGGCTACACCTTC.